This T cell receptor beta chain was sequenced during a study of T cell responses to AZD1222 COVID-19 vaccine. Study outcomes and limitations: The study found Spike-specific TCR breadth and depth rose after two AZD1222 doses. Just a handful of AZD1222 recipients tested seropositive at baseline. The peak T cell response came first, and repertoires were sampled only after it.

The data were produced by immunoSEQ multiplex PCR, yet TCRdb's version contains in-frame clones alone and is incomplete. The sample carries about 110,000 clones, about 90% recorded once. On this clone itself: The antigen is unknown.

CDR3 length equals 18 residues. CDR1 and CDR2 (germline): LGHDT, YNNKEL (reference sequence). V was pared by 10 bases and J by 2 bases, with 23 bases of the junction left unmatched. The sequence derives from an adult in good health. This rearrangement joins TRBV3-1 (or the pseudogene TRBV3-2) to TRBJ2-7; 7 nucleotides match TRBD2. The specimen was peripheral blood, collected on day 0 of AZD1222 vaccination. The CDR3: CAKNRKIGLAVGPYEQYF. CDR3 bases: TGTGCCAAAAACCGGAAAATCGGCCTAGCGGTGGGCCCCTACGAGCAGTACTTC.